One sample yielded the 22 T cell receptor beta chains listed below, sequenced in a study of regulatory T cells in long-lasting Graves disease. Construction of TCR beta libraries relied on iRepertoire HTBI primers and on Arm-PCR targeting CDR3 regions. A single record per CDR3 protein comes from TCRdb applying MiXCR to the multiplex PCR reads. The sample lists under 500,000 distinct CDR3 sequences; roughly 15% were seen once. Noted time point: newly diagnosed GD, antithyroid drugs for less than 3 months. RNA isolated from PBMCs was used to make the TCR library. The sample was also reused in another study, on T cells in Graves' hyperthyroidism and ophthalmopathy.

The specimen was peripheral blood mononuclear cells (PBMCs), collected at new diagnosis, from a patient treated with antithyroid drugs. These receptors were collected from a woman aged 25 to 39 with Graves disease.

This clonotype was counted at least ten times. The chain has TRBV28 and TRBJ1-1, with D unresolved. CDR1 MDHEN and CDR2 SYDVKM come from the germline V gene. V was trimmed by 2 bases and J by 11 bases, leaving 12 bases between them. This CDR3 comprises 12 residues. CDR3 residues: CASSLRGRGAFF. CDR3 sequence (DNA): TGTGCCAGCAGTTTAAGAGGGCGCGGGGCTTTCTTT.

This clonotype was observed many times. The rearrangement links TRBV27 to TRBJ2-5; D is ambiguous. CDR3 length equals 15 residues. The germline V gene encodes CDR1 MNHEY and CDR2 SMNVEV (reference sequence). Trimming shortened V by 2 bases and J by 1 base, and 11 bases separated the two germline ends. The CDR3 nucleotides read TGTGCCAGCAGTTTAGGGTGGCACCTCCAAGAGACCCAGTACTTC. As protein: CASSLGWHLQETQYF.

Note on this clonotype: This is likely an artifact of a read error, given a far larger clone one base away. The chain combines TRBV2 with TRBJ1-5; perhaps TRBD1 as D (5 bases). Germline assignment: CDR1 SNHLY and CDR2 FYNNEI. The V end was cut by 8 bases, the J end by 1 base, with 15 bases between. There are 15 residues in the CDR3. CDR3 nucleotide sequence: TGTGCCAGCCCCTCTACGCAGGGAAGCAATCAGCCCCAGCATTTT. Translating gives CASPSTQGSNQPQHF.

This clonotype has at least ten counts. V usage is TRBV20-1 and J usage is TRBJ2-1; D call uncertain. CDR1 and CDR2 (germline): DFQATT, SNEGSKA (reference sequence). The CDR3 runs 13 residues. With 5 bases removed from V and 6 bases from J, the gap between germline ends came to 14 bases. CDR3 protein: CSARKGKINEQFF. CDR3 sequence (DNA): TGCAGTGCTCGGAAAGGGAAGATCAATGAGCAGTTCTTC.

This clonotype appeared a few times. This chain connects TRBV24-1 to TRBJ2-7; the D is unclear. The germline V gene has CDR1 KGHDR and CDR2 SFDVKD. V gave up 2 bases and J gave up 5 bases, with 12 bases separating them. This CDR3 has 14 residues. This CDR3 is CATSDSSGAHEQYF. The CDR3 DNA sequence: TGTGCCACCAGTGATTCCTCAGGAGCCCACGAGCAGTACTTC.

This clonotype was detected ten times or more. The chain carries TRBV5-1 and TRBJ2-1, with D possibly being TRBD2 (6 bases). CDR3 size: 14 residues. The V end lost 0 bases, the J end lost 12 bases, and 16 bases lay between the germline ends. Germline loops: CDR1 SGHRS, CDR2 YFSETQ. The CDR3 here is CASSLARASEWQFF. CDR3 DNA sequence: TGCGCCAGCAGCTTGGCCCGAGCTAGCGAGTGGCAGTTCTTC.

The table lists this clonotype with many counts. This sequence joins TRBV12-5 and TRBJ2-3; TRBD2 matches 7 bases. This CDR3 is built from 13 residues. Trimming cost V 6 bases and J 10 bases; bases outside gene matches: 10. Germline CDR1 LGHNT, CDR2 FRNRAP. The CDR3 region is CASGAVGGTPQYF. CDR3 sequence (DNA): TGTGCTAGTGGGGCCGTGGGGGGGACTCCGCAGTATTTT.

In its sample, this clonotype was seen many times. The chain recombines TRBV27 with TRBJ2-5; D is perhaps TRBD2 (5 bases). Trimming took 8 bases from V and 4 from J, leaving 11 bases between them. The CDR3 covers 12 residues. Germline lookup yields CDR1 MNHEY and CDR2 SMNVEV (reference sequence). The CDR3 protein is CASGLPGETQYF. As DNA, the CDR3 is TGTGCCAGCGGACTTCCGGGAGAGACCCAGTACTTC.

This rearrangement joins TRBV11-1 to TRBJ1-2; D gene ambiguous. Per germline, CDR1 SGHAT and CDR2 FQDESV (reference sequence). Trimming stripped 3 bases from V and 3 bases from J, with 11 bases between. The CDR3 loop spans 14 amino acids. The CDR3 reads CASSFGTRDYGYTF. Here the CDR3 DNA reads TGTGCCAGCAGCTTCGGCACGCGGGACTATGGCTACACCTTC. Combining the CDR3 with reference TRBV11-1 and TRBJ1-2 gives the whole variable domain EAEVAQSPRYKITEKSQAVAFWCDPISGHATLYWYRQILGQGPELLVQFQDESVVDDSQLPKDRFSAERLKGVDSTLKIQPAELGDSAMYLCASSFGTRDYGYTFGSGTRLTVV.

The chain combines TRBV2 with TRBJ2-7; a possible D gene is TRBD1 (6 bases). V lost 4 bases, J lost 7 bases, and 8 bases lay in between. The CDR3 is made up of 11 amino acids. Per the germline V gene, CDR1 is SNHLY and CDR2 is FYNNEI. This CDR3 reads CASSGTVEQYF. CDR3 nucleotide sequence: TGTGCCAGCAGTGGGACAGTTGAGCAGTACTTC.

This clonotype was observed at least ten times. The rearrangement joins TRBV7-9 to TRBJ2-1, with TRBD1 matching 7 bases. CDR3 length: 17 amino acids. V was clipped by 1 base and J by 6 bases; unmatched bases: 12. CDR1 is SEHNR and CDR2 is FQNEAQ in the germline V gene (reference sequence). The CDR3 DNA sequence: TGTGCCAGCAGCTTAGGTATGGGGACAGAAGCGTTCAATGAGCAGTTCTTC. Protein product: CASSLGMGTEAFNEQFF.

This clonotype occurred many times. V is TRBV28 and J is TRBJ1-1, with a tentative D call TRBD1 (6 bases). Trimming left V 1 base short and J 2 bases short, with 11 bases between. CDR3 length: 15 residues. The V gene's germline CDR1 is MDHEN and CDR2 SYDVKM. The CDR3 loop is CASSLFGGPNTEAFF. The CDR3 DNA is TGTGCCAGCAGTTTATTTGGGGGGCCCAACACTGAAGCTTTCTTT.

This clonotype appeared a single time. The J gene is TRBJ2-7, the V gene TRBV20-1; 9 nucleotides align to TRBD1. CDR3 length: 13 residues. CDR1 and CDR2 from the germline V gene are DFQATT and SNEGSKA (reference sequence). V shed 5 bases and J 6 bases; nucleotides not matched to a gene: 8. The CDR3: CSAGRDRVSEQYF. The CDR3 nucleotides read TGCAGTGCTGGCCGGGACAGGGTCTCCGAGCAGTACTTC.

In the case of this clonotype: Since a far larger clone is one base different, this is likely a read error. J is TRBJ1-1 and V is TRBV6-2 or TRBV6-3; D possibly corresponds to TRBD1 (6 bases). Germline CDR1 and CDR2: MNHEY and SVGEGT. The length of the CDR3 is 14 residues. Trimming left V 5 bases short and J 2 bases short, with 12 bases between. CDR3 sequence: CASSAGTRNTEAFF. CDR3 nucleotides: TGTGCCAGCAGTGCCGGGACAAGAAACACTGAAGCTTTCTTT.

Remarks on this clonotype: A much larger clonotype is one base distant, so this may be a read error. V is TRBV6-9 and J is TRBJ2-7; the D gene is possibly TRBD2 (6 bases). V was clipped by 3 bases and J by 6 bases, with 18 bases between them. Per germline, CDR1 MNHGY and CDR2 SVAAGI. The CDR3 is 15 residues long. The CDR3 spells CASSYGERGFAEQYF. DNA of the CDR3: TGTGCCAGCAGTTACGGGGAACGGGGGTTCGCCGAGCAGTACTTC.

This clonotype turned up a few times. V usage is TRBV9 and J usage is TRBJ2-1; 7 bases are shared with TRBD2. V lost 0 bases and J lost 2; bases outside the gene matches: 5. There are 16 residues in the CDR3. CDR1 and CDR2 from the germline V gene are SGDLS and YYNGEE. In DNA, the CDR3 is TGTGCCAGCAGCGTAGAGGCTAGCGGAGCCTACAATGAGCAGTTCTTC. This translates into CASSVEASGAYNEQFF.

This clonotype was seen a handful of times. The chain employs TRBV19 and TRBJ1-5; 7 nucleotides line up with TRBD1. The germline V gene has CDR1 LNHDA and CDR2 SQIVND (reference sequence). Unmatched junction bases numbered 5, after V lost 9 bases and J lost 0 bases. The CDR3 contains 14 residues. The CDR3 region is CASRQGGSNQPQHF. In nucleotides, the CDR3 is TGTGCCAGCAGACAGGGAGGTAGCAATCAGCCCCAGCATTTT.

This clonotype was seen many times. The V call is TRBV12-3 or TRBV12-4, the J call TRBJ1-2; no clear D. Trimming took 5 bases from V and 0 from J, leaving 13 bases between them. The CDR3 runs to 15 residues. CDR3 bases: TGTGCCAGCAGTCCGGGGTCCTCTTCTAACTATGGCTACACCTTC. Translated, it gives CASSPGSSSNYGYTF.

The rearrangement uses TRBV9 and TRBJ2-1; D remains ambiguous. This CDR3 contains 14 residues. The germline V gene has CDR1 SGDLS and CDR2 YYNGEE. Trimming pared 0 bases from V and 8 bases from J, leaving 12 bases between. The CDR3 loop reads CASSVERSMDEQFF. CDR3 coding DNA: TGTGCCAGCAGCGTAGAACGGTCGATGGATGAGCAGTTCTTC.

The CDR3 here is CASSWAGISTDTQYF. The CDR3 bases are TGTGCCAGCAGCTGGGCGGGGATAAGCACAGATACGCAGTATTTT. The rearrangement joins TRBV5-4 to TRBJ2-3; tentative D call: TRBD2 (6 bases). Germline loops: CDR1 SGHNT, CDR2 YYREEE (reference sequence). This CDR3 is 15 amino acids long. V was pared by 3 bases and J by 0 bases, with 11 bases between.

This clonotype was seen a few times. V gene TRBV6-5 combines with J gene TRBJ2-1; TRBD1 or TRBD2 may be the D gene (6 bases each). The CDR3 has 11 residues. CDR1 is MNHEY, CDR2 SVGAGI, per germline. Trimming removed 2 bases from V and 12 bases from J, with 8 bases in between. This chain's CDR3 is CASSYGGGQFF. CDR3 nucleotide sequence: TGTGCCAGCAGTTACGGAGGGGGGCAGTTCTTC.

This clonotype came up many times. The chain employs TRBV11-3 and TRBJ2-7; D assignment may be TRBD1 or TRBD2 (5 bases each). CDR3 length: 14 residues. V was trimmed by 5 bases and J by 2 bases, leaving 13 bases between them. CDR1 and CDR2 (germline): SGHNT, YENEEA. The CDR3 here is CASSPTRGAYEQYF. DNA for the CDR3: TGTGCCAGCAGCCCAACTAGGGGTGCCTACGAGCAGTACTTC.